The sequence of this T cell receptor beta chain was determined in a study of T cell clonotyping in hematopoietic cell transplantation (dated by TCRdb to about 2021). Background for the entire study: In the study, over a hundred blood samples were gathered from 35 consecutive transplant recipients and their related donors. Patients were recruited between 2015 and January 2017 and followed until September 2020 or death. Overall results and qualifications from the work: Only a small fraction of recipient repertoires overlapped donor repertoires, with over 95% appearing de novo at the given depth. Inverse Simpson Index values from donors and from recipients before transplant predicted broader TCR repertoire diversity after transplant. A decrease in recipient TCR diversity was observed after transplant, and a progressive increase in pathologically expanded clonotypes was seen from day 30 to day 180. The sample size was limited, and CD4 and CD8 repertoire contributions could not be separated because cells were not sorted.

Blood samples for TCR beta sequencing were given by related transplant donors. Nuclei Lysis Solution was used to extract genomic DNA from fresh or cryopreserved unfractionated peripheral blood mononuclear cells. Including the terminal cysteine and phenylalanine, the CDR3 comprises 15 residues. Only CDR3 DNA remains: 45 bases, in frame from the first base. Via the germline V gene, CDR1 is SGHVS and CDR2 FNYEAQ. The junction shows trimming of 4 bases on V and 4 bases on J, and the gene matches do not reach 7 bases of it. The immunoSEQ assay, a bias-controlled multiplex PCR with V- and J-specific primers, was used to amplify TCR beta CDR3 regions from genomic DNA. A proprietary barcode and Illumina adapter sequences were added to the CDR3 amplicons in a second PCR step. CDR3 libraries were sequenced on an Illumina MiSeq instrument. On the study's bioinformatics: Export and quality control were done with immunoSEQ Analyzer 3.0, while downstream analyses used R Bioconductor and Immunarch. Only productive rearrangements in the normalized downsampled data set went into calculating the repertoire metrics. In the normalized cohort, clonotypes with more than 5 templates were defined as pathologically expanded. The Inverse Simpson Index was used to measure repertoire diversity. CMV-specificity analyses were carried out on the non-normalized data set to capture all clonotypes. TCRdb took this table from immuneACCESS and kept in-frame rearrangements with V and J called. Such tables lack part of the clones; where checked against another copy, unresolved V genes explain under half of the gap, and the rest is unexplained. That table furnishes V, J and clone size, whereas the DNA furnished D and trimming. Counted in this sample were 15,000 or so clones; roughly 85% of them appeared once. In total, the top ten clones hold 3.5% to 4.5% of the sample.

As to this clone: Its antigen is still unknown. One base away there is no much larger clone; base qualities are not given.

Sequencing input: peripheral blood mononuclear cells. This clonotype originated in a woman aged 40 to 49 in good health. Some clones in this sample may be carry-over from other donors' samples. Rearrangement joined TRBV7-6 to TRBJ2-3; a stretch of 8 junction bases matches TRBD2. Here the CDR3 is given as CASSSQTSAADTQYF. The nucleotide sequence reads as follows: TGTGCCAGCAGCTCGCAGACTAGCGCTGCAGATACGCAGTATTTT.